This T cell receptor (beta chain) was documented in a study of molecular identifiers for immune sequencing clone quantification. Study findings and constraints: Clone sizes could be underestimated for highly expanded clones when identical TCR molecules share a barcode.

It was from 20,000 to 1,000,000 sorted cells, with 10%, 30% or 50% RNA, that naive CD8 libraries came. The CDR3 loop spans 13 amino acids. Between the trimmed V and J ends, which lost 5 bases and 9 bases, there was a span of 14 bases. Germline lookup yields CDR1 LGHNT and CDR2 FRNRAP. Library preparation followed earlier protocols using designated TCR primers. TCRdb passed the PCR reads through MiXCR, listing each CDR3 protein once. Among about 640,000 distinct CDR3 sequences listed, less than 20% were seen once. This clonotype showed up many times. Its antigen is currently unknown. The sequenced sample consisted of naive CD8+ T cells from blood, with Jurkat cell RNA spiked in. Specified subset: FACS-sorted CD8+CD4-CCR7+CD45RA+ naive T cells. The source is a human donor in good health. Some libraries in this study had Jurkat cell RNA spiked in. The V call is TRBV12-5, the J call TRBJ2-1, with a tentative D call TRBD1 (6 bases). The CDR3 region is CASGPQGFGEQFF. Written as DNA, the CDR3 is TGTGCTAGTGGTCCACAGGGATTTGGTGAGCAGTTCTTC.